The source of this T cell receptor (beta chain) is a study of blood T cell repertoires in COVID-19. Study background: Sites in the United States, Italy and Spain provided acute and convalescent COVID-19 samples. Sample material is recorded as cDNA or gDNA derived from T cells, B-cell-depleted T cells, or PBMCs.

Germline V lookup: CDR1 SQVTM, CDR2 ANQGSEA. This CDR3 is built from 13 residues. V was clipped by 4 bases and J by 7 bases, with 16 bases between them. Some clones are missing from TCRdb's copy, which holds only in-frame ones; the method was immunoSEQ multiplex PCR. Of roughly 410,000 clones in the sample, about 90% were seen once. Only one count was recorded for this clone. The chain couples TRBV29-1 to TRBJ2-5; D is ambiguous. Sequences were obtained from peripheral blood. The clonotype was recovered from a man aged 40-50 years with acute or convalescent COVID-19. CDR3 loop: CSVGASTARTQYF. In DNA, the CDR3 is TGCAGCGTTGGGGCCTCAACTGCAAGGACCCAGTACTTC.